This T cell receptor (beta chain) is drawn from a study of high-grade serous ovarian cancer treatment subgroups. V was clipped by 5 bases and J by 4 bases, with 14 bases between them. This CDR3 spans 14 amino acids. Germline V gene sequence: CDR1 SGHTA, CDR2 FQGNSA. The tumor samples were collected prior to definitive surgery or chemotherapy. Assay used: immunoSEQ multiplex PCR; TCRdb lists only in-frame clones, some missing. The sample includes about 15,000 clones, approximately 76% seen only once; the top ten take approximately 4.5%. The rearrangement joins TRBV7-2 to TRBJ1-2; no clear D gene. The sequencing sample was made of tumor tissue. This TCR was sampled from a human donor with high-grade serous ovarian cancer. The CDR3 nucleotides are TGTGCCAGCAGCGCCGAGCCTTCATTCTATGGCTACACCTTC. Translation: CASSAEPSFYGYTF.